These 5 T cell receptor beta chains were sequenced from one sample in a study of shared clonotypes between healthy human individuals (dated by TCRdb to about 2020). Libraries were built with the immunoSEQ multiplex PCR assay. TCRdb provides this immuneACCESS table in a form limited to in-frame rearrangements. Some clones are lacking; in checked studies, under half of them reflect an unresolved V gene, and why the rest are absent is not known. This sample has millions of clones in its table, and just over 90% of those were observed once. The top ten hold around 0.4% of the sample. Sequenced material: naive CD4+ T cells from PBMCs. Explained via the paper, the cell subset or site label denotes: CD45RA+ positively selected. These receptors were collected from a man aged 18 to 30 in good health. Some clones in this sample may be carry-over from other donors' samples.

This rearrangement joins TRBV19 to TRBJ1-2; no firm D call. This CDR3 spans 13 amino acids. V lost 7 bases to trimming and J lost 7 bases, with 16 bases between them. Germline V gene sequence: CDR1 LNHDA, CDR2 SQIVND (reference sequence). The CDR3 is CASTLNLDGGYTF. The CDR3 bases are TGTGCCAGTACCCTGAATCTAGATGGTGGCTACACCTTC.

With regard to this clone: The CDR3 carries no conserved terminal phenylalanine or tryptophan, so it likely arises from a read error. The limits of the CDR3 on the DNA are not certain, so only TCRdb's listed CDR3 is given. The gene calls are TRBV23-1 and TRBJ1-1; the D call in the table, TRBD1, was not verified against the DNA. TRBV23-1 qualifies as an ORF whose function is uncertain. The CDR3 length is 13 residues, termini included. Here the CDR3 reads CASSPRRGAAPPQ.

The rearrangement joins TRBV10-3 to TRBJ2-1, with 7 bases that match TRBD2. The CDR3 loop spans 14 amino acids. Germline V CDR1 and CDR2: ENHRY, SYGVKD. V lost 8 bases to trimming and J lost 2 bases; unmatched junction nucleotides: 6. The CDR3 region has the DNA TGTGCCATCTCTAGCGGAGAGGCCTACAATGAGCAGTTCTTC. Its protein product is CAISSGEAYNEQFF.

This clone appeared once. This sequence joins TRBV5-1 and TRBJ2-2; either TRBD1 or TRBD2 may supply D (5 bases each). Germline lookup yields CDR1 SGHRS and CDR2 YFSETQ. Between the trimmed V and J ends, which lost 2 bases and 1 base, there was a span of 9 bases. The CDR3 consists of 15 residues. The CDR3 here is CASSLEGQNTGELFF. The CDR3 nucleotides read TGCGCCAGCAGCTTAGAGGGGCAGAACACCGGGGAGCTGTTTTTT.

The chain joins TRBV4-3 to TRBJ2-1; TRBD2 matches 10 bases. The CDR3 covers 16 residues. Germline CDR1 is LGHNA and CDR2 is YSLEER. V dropped 4 bases and J dropped 6; count of bases not matched to a gene: 9. Here the CDR3 reads CASSRLAGGLSNEQFF. In DNA form, the CDR3 reads TGCGCCAGCAGCCGCTTAGCGGGAGGTCTCTCCAATGAGCAGTTCTTC.